A selection of T cell receptor beta chains follows, all from one sample in a study of blood T cells in healthy people across ages. TCRdb called the 5' RACE reads again in MiXCR, with one record for every CDR3 protein. Here the sample spans 700,000 or so distinct CDR3 sequences, around 43% being singletons. The specimen was blood. These receptors all come from an older man in good health. Each CDR3 is given with its conserved first and last residue. The order of the fields is J gene, V gene, D gene, clone size, CDR3 DNA, CDR3 protein. The D gene is left open where the match is weak. The listing skips clone size in some rows; elsewhere it reads once, few, many or a size class.

TRBJ2-1 | TRBV27 | TRBD1 | few | TGTGCCAGCAGGCTTAGGACAGGGAGAAGGGATGAGCAGTTCTTC | CASRLRTGRRDEQFF
TRBJ1-1 | TRBV18 | NA | few | TGTGCCAGCTCACCCTCCGGGACACCGAACACTGAAGCTTTCTTT | CASSPSGTPNTEAFF
TRBJ1-5 | TRBV7-2 | NA | NA | TGTGCCAGCAGCTTAGGATCCCCCGGACAGAATCAGCCCCAGCATTTT | CASSLGSPGQNQPQHF
TRBJ1-5 | TRBV20-1 | NA | few | TGCAGTGGGGCAAGTAGCAATCAGCCCCAGCATTTT | CSGASSNQPQHF
TRBJ2-7 | TRBV2 | NA | NA | TGTGCCAGCATTGGGCATGGCGACAGTCCAAACGGGTCCTACAATGAGCAGTACTTC | CASIGHGDSPNGSYNEQYF
TRBJ1-5 | TRBV5-1 | TRBD1 | NA | TGCGCCAGCAGCCCGACAGGGGGCCAGCCCCAGCATTTT | CASSPTGGQPQHF
TRBJ2-3 | TRBV7-3 | NA | few | TGTGCCAGCAGCTTAACGGGAAGGGATACGCAGTATTTT | CASSLTGRDTQYF
TRBJ1-1 | TRBV12-3/TRBV12-4 | NA | few | TGTGCCAGCAGCACCGGAGGCCTAATGAACACTGAAGCTTTCTTT | CASSTGGLMNTEAFF
TRBJ1-5 | TRBV4-2 | NA | few | TGTGCCAGCAGCAGCGGGAGGGAGGATCAGCCCCAGCATTTT | CASSSGREDQPQHF
TRBJ2-4 | TRBV15 | TRBD2 | NA | TGTGCCACCAGCAGAGTTCGGTATAGCGGGGGGGCCAAAAACATTCAGTACTTC | CATSRVRYSGGAKNIQYF
TRBJ1-2 | TRBV6-1 | TRBD1 | few | TGTGCCAGCAGGCGCCGTGAGGGGGCGCGGGGCTACACCTTC | CASRRREGARGYTF
TRBJ2-5 | TRBV20-1 | NA | NA | TGCAGTGCTACGCGGGACAACCAAGAGACCCAGTACTTC | CSATRDNQETQYF
TRBJ2-5 | TRBV5-1 | TRBD1 | NA | TGCGCCAGCATATTAGAATGGGACAGCCGATGGAATGAGCAGTACTTC | CASILEWDSRWNEQYF
TRBJ2-5 | TRBV20-1 | TRBD1 | NA | TGCAGTGCATCAGGACAGGGAGTTTATCAAGAGACCCAGTACTTC | CSASGQGVYQETQYF
TRBJ2-5 | TRBV7-2 | TRBD2 | few | TGTGCCAGCAGCTTAGGTACACTAGCGGGCCAAGAGACCCAGTACTTC | CASSLGTLAGQETQYF
TRBJ1-4 | TRBV2 | NA | NA | TGTGCCAGCAGTTACCGACGAACAACTAATGAAAAACTGTTTTTT | CASSYRRTTNEKLFF
TRBJ2-5 | TRBV12-3/TRBV12-4 | NA | NA | TGTGCCAGCAGGAAACTAAGGCAAGAGACCCAGTACTTC | CASRKLRQETQYF
TRBJ2-7 | TRBV20-1 | TRBD2 | NA | TGCAGTGCTCGCCCACTAGCGGGAGTCTCCTACGAGCAGTACTTC | CSARPLAGVSYEQYF
TRBJ2-5 | TRBV5-1 | NA | few | TGCGCCAGCAGCTCGAATGGGGAGACCCAGTACTTC | CASSSNGETQYF
TRBJ1-2 | TRBV12-3/TRBV12-4 | NA | NA | TGTGCCAGCAGTTGGGCAGGGAAGACTAACTATGGCTACACCTTC | CASSWAGKTNYGYTF
TRBJ2-5 | TRBV11-2 | TRBD2 | few | TGTGCCAGCAGCTTTAGTAGCGGGAGCGGGGGAGAGACCCAGTACTTC | CASSFSSGSGGETQYF
TRBJ2-3 | TRBV3-1 | TRBD2 | NA | TGTGCCAGCAGCCGAGGCCCAAAGACTAGCGGGATCACAGATACGCAGTATTTT | CASSRGPKTSGITDTQYF
TRBJ2-3 | TRBV15 | TRBD1 | NA | TGTGCCACCAGCAGAGGCGGACAGGGGGTCCCAGATACGCAGTATTTT | CATSRGGQGVPDTQYF
TRBJ1-4 | TRBV7-2 | NA | NA | TGTGCCAGCAGCTTGTGGGGGGCGAATGAAAAACTGTTTTTT | CASSLWGANEKLFF
TRBJ2-1 | TRBV6-2/TRBV6-3 | TRBD1 | many | TGTGCCAGCAGACCAGGACAGGTAACCAACAATGAGCAGTTCTTC | CASRPGQVTNNEQFF
TRBJ1-1 | TRBV20-1 | TRBD1 | NA | TGCAGTGCTCTTGACAGGGAACGGAACACTGAAGCTTTCTTT | CSALDRERNTEAFF
TRBJ1-4 | TRBV18 | NA | few | TGTGCCAGCTCACCAATAACCTCCCAAGGGGAAAAACTGTTTTTT | CASSPITSQGEKLFF
TRBJ2-5 | TRBV20-1 | NA | NA | TGCAGTGTAGCACAAGGCGGGGAGACCCAGTACTTC | CSVAQGGETQYF
TRBJ1-1 | TRBV6-6 | TRBD1 | NA | TGTGCCAGCAGTTATCTACAGGGGGCGGGTGAAGCTTTCTTT | CASSYLQGAGEAFF